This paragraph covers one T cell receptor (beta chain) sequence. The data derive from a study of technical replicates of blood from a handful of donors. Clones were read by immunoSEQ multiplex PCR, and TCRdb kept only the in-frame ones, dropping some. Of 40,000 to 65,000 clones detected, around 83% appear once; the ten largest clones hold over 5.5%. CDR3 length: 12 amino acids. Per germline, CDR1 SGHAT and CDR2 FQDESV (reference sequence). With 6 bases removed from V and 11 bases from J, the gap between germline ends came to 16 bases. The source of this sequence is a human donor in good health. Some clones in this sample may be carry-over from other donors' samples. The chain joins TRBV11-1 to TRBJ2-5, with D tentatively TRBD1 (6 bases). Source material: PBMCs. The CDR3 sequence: CASSPQGRGQYF. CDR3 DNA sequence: TGTGCCAGCAGTCCACAGGGCCGTGGTCAGTACTTC.